The entry below gives a single TCR beta chain sequence along with its context. What it binds is unknown. This entry belongs to a study of T cell responses to AZD1222 COVID-19 vaccine. Points from the study as a whole: Baseline serostatus was positive in only a handful of AZD1222 recipients.

Here immunoSEQ multiplex PCR was the method, and the copy in TCRdb shows in-frame clones only, minus some. The sample gives 95,000 to 150,000 clones, roughly 92% of which show up once; 1.7% is in the top ten. Between the trimmed V and J ends, which lost 6 bases and 5 bases, there was a span of 20 bases. From germline, CDR1 is MDHEN and CDR2 SYDVKM. The CDR3 runs 16 residues. This sequence originates from an adult in good health. The sequenced sample was peripheral blood, obtained on day 0 of AZD1222 vaccination. This chain joins TRBV28 and TRBJ1-5, with D perhaps matching TRBD1 (6 bases). CDR3 nucleotide sequence: TGTGCCAGCAGCAGTTTAGGAGGCAGGGGAGATCAGCCCCAGCATTTT. It specifies CASSSLGGRGDQPQHF.